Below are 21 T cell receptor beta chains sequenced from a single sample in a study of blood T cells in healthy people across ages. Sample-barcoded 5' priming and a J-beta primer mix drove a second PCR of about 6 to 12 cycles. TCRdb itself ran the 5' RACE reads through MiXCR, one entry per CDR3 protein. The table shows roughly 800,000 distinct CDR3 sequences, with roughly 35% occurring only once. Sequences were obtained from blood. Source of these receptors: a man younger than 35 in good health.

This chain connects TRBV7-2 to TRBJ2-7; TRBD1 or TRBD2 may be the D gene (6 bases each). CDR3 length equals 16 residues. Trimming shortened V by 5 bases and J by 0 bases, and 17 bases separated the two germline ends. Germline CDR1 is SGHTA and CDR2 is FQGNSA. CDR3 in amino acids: CASSRPKQGLSYEQYF. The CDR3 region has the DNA TGTGCCAGCAGCAGACCTAAACAGGGACTCTCCTACGAGCAGTACTTC.

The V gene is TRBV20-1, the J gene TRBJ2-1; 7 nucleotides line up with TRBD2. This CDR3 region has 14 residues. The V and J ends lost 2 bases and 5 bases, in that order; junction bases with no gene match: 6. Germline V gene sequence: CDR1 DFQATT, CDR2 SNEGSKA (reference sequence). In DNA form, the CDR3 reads TGCAGTGCTAGAAGTGGGAGGGGTAACAATGAGCAGTTCTTC. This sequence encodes CSARSGRGNNEQFF.

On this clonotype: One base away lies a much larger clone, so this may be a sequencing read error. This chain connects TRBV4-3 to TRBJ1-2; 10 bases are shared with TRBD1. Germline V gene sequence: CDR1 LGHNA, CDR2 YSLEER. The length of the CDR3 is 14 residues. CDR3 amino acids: CASSLAGTGVGCTF. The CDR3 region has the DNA TGCGCCAGCAGCCTTGCCGGGACAGGGGTCGGCTGCACCTTC.

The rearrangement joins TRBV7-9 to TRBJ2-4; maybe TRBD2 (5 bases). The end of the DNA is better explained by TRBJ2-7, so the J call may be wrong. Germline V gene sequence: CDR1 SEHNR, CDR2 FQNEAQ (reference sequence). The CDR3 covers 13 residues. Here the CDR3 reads CASSPTPAGEQYF. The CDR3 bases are TGTGCCAGCAGCCCCACGCCTGCGGGCGAGCAGTACTTC.

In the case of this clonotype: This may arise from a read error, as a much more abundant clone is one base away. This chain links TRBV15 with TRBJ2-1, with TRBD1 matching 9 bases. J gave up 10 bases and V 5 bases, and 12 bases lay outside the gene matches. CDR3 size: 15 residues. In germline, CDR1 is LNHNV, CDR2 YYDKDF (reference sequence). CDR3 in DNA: TGTGCCACCAGCCAAAAGACACAGGGGGCTGACGAGCAGTTCTTC. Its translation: CATSQKTQGADEQFF. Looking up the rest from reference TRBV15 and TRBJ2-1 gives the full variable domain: DAMVIQNPRYQVTQFGKPVTLSCSQTLNHNVMYWYQQKSSQAPKLLFHYYDKDFNNEADTPDNFQSRRPNTSFCFLDIRSPGLGDTAMYLCATSQKTQGADEQFFGPGTRLTVL.

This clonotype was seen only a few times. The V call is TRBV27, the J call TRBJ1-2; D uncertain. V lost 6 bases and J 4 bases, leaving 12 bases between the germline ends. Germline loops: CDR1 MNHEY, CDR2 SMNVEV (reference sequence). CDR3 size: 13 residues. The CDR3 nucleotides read TGTGCCAGCAGGGGGTCTTCGTTCTATGGCTACACCTTC. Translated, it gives CASRGSSFYGYTF.

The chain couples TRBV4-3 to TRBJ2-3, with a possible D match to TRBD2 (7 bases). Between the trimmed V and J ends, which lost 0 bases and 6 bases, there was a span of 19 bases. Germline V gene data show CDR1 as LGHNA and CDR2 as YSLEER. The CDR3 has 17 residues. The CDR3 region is CASSQENRRGQGDTQYF. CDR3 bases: TGCGCCAGCAGCCAAGAGAACCGGCGGGGGCAGGGGGATACGCAGTATTTT.

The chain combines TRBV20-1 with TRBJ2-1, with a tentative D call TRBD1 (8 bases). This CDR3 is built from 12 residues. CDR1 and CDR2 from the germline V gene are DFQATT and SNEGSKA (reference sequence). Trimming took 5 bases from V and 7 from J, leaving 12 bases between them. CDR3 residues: CSAHRGGNEQFF. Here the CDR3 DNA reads TGCAGTGCTCACAGGGGGGGGAATGAGCAGTTCTTC.

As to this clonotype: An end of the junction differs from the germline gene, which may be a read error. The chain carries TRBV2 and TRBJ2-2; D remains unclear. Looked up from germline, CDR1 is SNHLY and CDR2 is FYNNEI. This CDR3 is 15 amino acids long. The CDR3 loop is CASSEQQTNTRELFF. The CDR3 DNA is TGTGCCAGCAGTGAACAGCAAACGAACACCCGGGAGCTGTTTTTT.

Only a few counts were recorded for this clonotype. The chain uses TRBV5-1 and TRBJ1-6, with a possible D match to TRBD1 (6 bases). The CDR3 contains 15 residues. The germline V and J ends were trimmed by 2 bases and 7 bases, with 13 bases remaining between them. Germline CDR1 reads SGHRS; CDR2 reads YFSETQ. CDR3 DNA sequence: TGCGCCAGCAGCTTCAGCCAGGGGACAAATTCACCCCTCCACTTT. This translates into CASSFSQGTNSPLHF. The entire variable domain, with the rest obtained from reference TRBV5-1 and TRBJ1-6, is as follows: KAGVTQTPRYLIKTRGQQVTLSCSPISGHRSVSWYQQTPGQGLQFLFEYFSETQRNKGNFPGRFSGRQFSNSRSEMNVSTLELGDSALYLCASSFSQGTNSPLHFGNGTRLTVT.

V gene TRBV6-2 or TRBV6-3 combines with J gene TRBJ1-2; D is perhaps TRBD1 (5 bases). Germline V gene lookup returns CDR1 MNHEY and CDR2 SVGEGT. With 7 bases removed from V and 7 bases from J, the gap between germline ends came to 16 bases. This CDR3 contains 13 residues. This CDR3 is CASTQGRAGGYTF. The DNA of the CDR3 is TGTGCCAGCACACAAGGCAGGGCTGGTGGCTACACCTTC.

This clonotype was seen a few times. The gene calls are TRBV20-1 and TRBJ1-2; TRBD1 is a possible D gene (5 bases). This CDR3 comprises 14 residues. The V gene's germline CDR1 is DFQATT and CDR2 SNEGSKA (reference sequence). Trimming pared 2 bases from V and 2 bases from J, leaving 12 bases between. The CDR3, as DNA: TGCAGTGCTAGAAATGGGGGACCGAACTATGGCTACACCTTC. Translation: CSARNGGPNYGYTF.

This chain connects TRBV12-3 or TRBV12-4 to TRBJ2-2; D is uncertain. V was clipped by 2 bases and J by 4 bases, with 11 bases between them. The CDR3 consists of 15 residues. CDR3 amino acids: CASSLRHLGTGELFF. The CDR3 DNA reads TGTGCCAGCAGTTTAAGACACCTAGGCACCGGGGAGCTGTTTTTT.

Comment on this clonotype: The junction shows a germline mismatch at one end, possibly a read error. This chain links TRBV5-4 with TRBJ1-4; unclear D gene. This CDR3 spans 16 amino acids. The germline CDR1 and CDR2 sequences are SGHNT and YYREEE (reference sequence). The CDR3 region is CASSSGGGATNEKLFF. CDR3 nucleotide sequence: TGCGCCAGCAGCTCCGGCGGAGGTGCGACTAATGAAAAACTGTTTTTT. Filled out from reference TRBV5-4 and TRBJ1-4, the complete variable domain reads ETGVTQSPTHLIKTRGQQVTLRCSSQSGHNTVSWYQQALGQGPQFIFQYYREEENGRGNFPPRFSGLQFPNYSSELNVNALELDDSALYLCASSSGGGATNEKLFFGSGTQLSVL.

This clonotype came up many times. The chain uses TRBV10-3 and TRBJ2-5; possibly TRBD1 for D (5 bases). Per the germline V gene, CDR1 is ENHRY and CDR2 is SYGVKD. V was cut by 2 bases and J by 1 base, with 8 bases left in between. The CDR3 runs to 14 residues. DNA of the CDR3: TGTGCCATCAGTGAGACAGGTGCCCAAGAGACCCAGTACTTC. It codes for CAISETGAQETQYF.

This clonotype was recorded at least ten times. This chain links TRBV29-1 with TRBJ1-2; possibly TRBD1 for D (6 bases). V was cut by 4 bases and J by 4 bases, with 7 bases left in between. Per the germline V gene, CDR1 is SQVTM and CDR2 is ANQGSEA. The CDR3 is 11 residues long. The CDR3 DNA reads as TGCAGCGTTGGGGGGGCCTATGGCTACACCTTC. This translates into CSVGGAYGYTF.

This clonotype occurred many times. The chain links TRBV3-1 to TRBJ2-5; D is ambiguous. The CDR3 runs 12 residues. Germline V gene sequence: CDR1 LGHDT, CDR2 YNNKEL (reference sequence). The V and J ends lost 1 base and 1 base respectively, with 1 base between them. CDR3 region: CASSQVQETQYF. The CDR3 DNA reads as TGTGCCAGCAGCCAAGTCCAAGAGACCCAGTACTTC.

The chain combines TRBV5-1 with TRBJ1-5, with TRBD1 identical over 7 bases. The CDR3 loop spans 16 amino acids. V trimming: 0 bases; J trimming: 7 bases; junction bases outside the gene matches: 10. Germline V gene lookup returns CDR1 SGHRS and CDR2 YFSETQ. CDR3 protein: CASSLAETGYRQPQHF. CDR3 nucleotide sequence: TGCGCCAGCAGCTTGGCCGAGACAGGGTATCGCCAGCCCCAGCATTTT.

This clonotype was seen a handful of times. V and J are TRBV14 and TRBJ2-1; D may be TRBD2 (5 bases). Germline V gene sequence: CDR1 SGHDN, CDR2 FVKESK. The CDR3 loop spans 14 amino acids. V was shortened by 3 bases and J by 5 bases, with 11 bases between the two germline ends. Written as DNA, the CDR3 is TGTGCCAGCAGCCAGGGGAGCACCCACAATGAGCAGTTCTTC. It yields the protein CASSQGSTHNEQFF.

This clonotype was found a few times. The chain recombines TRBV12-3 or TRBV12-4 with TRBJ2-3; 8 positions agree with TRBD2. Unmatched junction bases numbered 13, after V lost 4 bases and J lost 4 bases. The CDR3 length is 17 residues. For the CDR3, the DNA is TGTGCCAGCAGTTCCCCCCCCGGGACTAGAGTCTCAGATACGCAGTATTTT. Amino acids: CASSSPPGTRVSDTQYF.

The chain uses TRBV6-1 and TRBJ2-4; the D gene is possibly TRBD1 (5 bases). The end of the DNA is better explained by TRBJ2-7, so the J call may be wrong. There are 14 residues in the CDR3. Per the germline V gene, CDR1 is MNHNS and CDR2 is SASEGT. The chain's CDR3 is CASSQTDSNYEQYF. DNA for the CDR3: TGTGCCAGCAGTCAAACAGACAGCAACTACGAGCAGTACTTC.